A selection of T cell receptor beta chains follows, all from one sample in a study of cytomegalovirus exposure and HLA in healthy donors. Assay: immunoSEQ multiplex PCR; the TCRdb copy retains only in-frame clones and omits some. The sample includes 170,000 or so clones, 77% of them seen just once. Sequences were obtained from PBMCs. These receptors originate from a woman aged 25 to 39 in good health and CMV-seropositive. Each CDR3 is given with its conserved first and last residue. A D gene is named only where the DNA matches it firmly. The listing skips clone size in some rows; elsewhere it reads once, few, many or a size class.

abundance	d_gene	j_gene	v_gene	CDR3aa	CDR3nt
NA	NA	TRBJ1-2	TRBV15	CATFLHIHRYTF	TGTGCCACCTTTTTACATATCCATCGCTACACCTTC
NA	TRBD1	TRBJ2-1	TRBV5-4	CASSPRGGPGQGGNEQFF	TGTGCCAGCAGCCCTCGTGGGGGACCGGGACAGGGGGGTAATGAGCAGTTCTTC
NA	TRBD2	TRBJ2-5	TRBV2	CASSEQGLEGETQYF	TGTGCCAGCAGTGAACAGGGACTAGAGGGAGAGACCCAGTACTTC
NA	NA	TRBJ2-7	TRBV30	CAWGRGIDEQYF	TGTGCCTGGGGCAGGGGTATCGACGAGCAGTACTTC
NA	TRBD2	TRBJ2-5	TRBV5-1	CASSLDPGLAGSQETQYF	TGCGCCAGCAGCTTGGATCCGGGACTAGCGGGATCTCAAGAGACCCAGTACTTC
NA	NA	TRBJ2-5	TRBV27	CASSLSIEQETQYF	TGTGCCAGCAGTTTATCCATAGAACAAGAGACCCAGTACTTC
NA	NA	TRBJ1-4	TRBV19	CASRQGASTNEKLFF	TGTGCCAGTAGACAGGGCGCCTCAACTAATGAAAAACTGTTTTTT
few	NA	TRBJ1-2	TRBV9	CASSVAARADYGYTF	TGTGCCAGCAGCGTAGCCGCCAGGGCGGACTATGGCTACACCTTC
NA	NA	TRBJ1-2	TRBV30	CAGGESIYGYTF	TGTGCCGGGGGGGAGTCTATTTATGGCTACACCTTC
NA	TRBD1	TRBJ1-5	TRBV27	CASSRQPGQGPQHF	TGTGCCAGCAGCCGCCAACCCGGACAGGGGCCCCAGCATTTT
NA	TRBD2	TRBJ2-1	TRBV5-1	CASSSDISGRTYNEQFF	TGCGCCAGCAGCTCCGACATTAGCGGGAGGACCTACAATGAGCAGTTCTTC
NA	NA	TRBJ2-1	TRBV9	CASSSGTASYNEQFF	TGTGCCAGCAGCTCCGGGACTGCCTCCTACAATGAGCAGTTCTTC
NA	NA	TRBJ1-3	TRBV11-3	CASSLSRNTIYF	TGTGCCAGCAGCTTATCTCGAAACACCATATATTTT
few	TRBD2	TRBJ2-3	TRBV2	CASSETSGRTDTQYF	TGTGCCAGCAGTGAAACTAGCGGTCGCACAGATACGCAGTATTTT
NA	NA	TRBJ2-5	TRBV5-1	CASSLQASNQETQYF	TGCGCCAGCAGCTTGCAGGCTAGCAACCAAGAGACCCAGTACTTC
NA	TRBD1	TRBJ2-1	TRBV14	CASSRTQGARNEQFF	TGTGCCAGCAGCCGAACACAGGGGGCTCGTAATGAGCAGTTCTTC
NA	TRBD1	TRBJ1-2	TRBV2	CASARDRANYGYTF	TGTGCCAGCGCCCGGGACAGAGCTAACTATGGCTACACCTTC
NA	NA	TRBJ1-1	TRBV10-3	CAISAENTEAFF	TGTGCCATCAGTGCAGAAAACACTGAAGCTTTCTTT
once	NA	TRBJ2-3	TRBV5-4	CASSLGQGPGDTQYF	TGTGCCAGCAGCTTAGGGCAGGGGCCAGGGGATACGCAGTATTTT
few	NA	TRBJ2-7	TRBV28	CASSLSPGGSEPIYEQYF	TGTGCCAGCAGTTTATCCCCGGGGGGCTCCGAGCCCATCTACGAGCAGTACTTC
once	NA	TRBJ1-5	TRBV7-8	CASSLAEGQPQHF	TGTGCCAGCAGCTTAGCGGAGGGGCAGCCCCAGCATTTT
NA	NA	TRBJ1-1	TRBV5-1	CASSPQPGQMNTEAFF	TGCGCCAGCAGCCCGCAACCGGGACAAATGAACACTGAAGCTTTCTTT
few	TRBD1	TRBJ1-2	TRBV4-3	CASSQGTGVGYGYTF	TGCGCCAGCAGCCAGGGGACAGGGGTGGGCTATGGCTACACCTTC
NA	NA	TRBJ2-2	TRBV7-8	CASSLRGTGELFF	TGTGCCAGCAGCTTGCGGGGAACCGGGGAGCTGTTTTTT
once	TRBD2	TRBJ2-7	TRBV28	CASSPELGLVNEQYF	TGTGCCAGCAGTCCCGAATTGGGACTAGTGAACGAGCAGTACTTC
NA	NA	TRBJ1-5	TRBV28	CASSSLQPQHF	TGTGCCAGCAGTTCCCTTCAGCCCCAGCATTTT
few	NA	TRBJ1-1	TRBV19	CASSEGLTNTEAFF	TGTGCCAGTAGTGAGGGACTGACGAACACTGAAGCTTTCTTT
NA	TRBD2	TRBJ2-1	TRBV4-2	CASSQELAAYNEQFF	TGTGCCAGCAGCCAAGAGCTAGCGGCCTACAATGAGCAGTTCTTC
few	NA	TRBJ1-3	TRBV4-3	CASSQEFRAMFGNTIYF	TGCGCCAGCAGCCAAGAATTCAGGGCGATGTTCGGAAACACCATATATTTT
NA	TRBD1	TRBJ2-1	TRBV28	CASSIRDRDSYNEQFF	TGTGCCAGCAGTATTCGGGACAGGGACTCCTACAATGAGCAGTTCTTC
NA	NA	TRBJ1-1	TRBV7-9	CASSLSGDTEAFF	TGTGCCAGCAGCTTATCCGGGGACACTGAAGCTTTCTTT
NA	NA	TRBJ2-2	TRBV9	CASSVGQTATTGELFF	TGTGCCAGCAGCGTTGGACAGACCGCGACCACCGGGGAGCTGTTTTTT
NA	NA	TRBJ2-3	TRBV5-1	CASSLASGGKTDTQYF	TGCGCCAGCAGCTTGGCCTCGGGGGGCAAGACAGATACGCAGTATTTT
NA	TRBD1	TRBJ1-5	TRBV27	CASSLLPGQGANQPQHF	TGTGCCAGCAGCTTATTACCTGGACAGGGGGCAAATCAGCCCCAGCATTTT
NA	TRBD2	TRBJ2-1	TRBV7-8	CASSLVGTSLYEQFF	TGTGCCAGCAGCTTAGTCGGGACTAGCTTGTATGAGCAGTTCTTC
NA	TRBD1	TRBJ1-2	TRBV29-1	CSVEDAGTDYGYTF	TGCAGCGTTGAAGACGCCGGGACAGACTATGGCTACACCTTC
NA	TRBD2	TRBJ2-7	TRBV10-3	CASRGLAGSRLTYEQYF	TGTGCCTCTCGCGGGTTAGCGGGGTCGCGCTTAACCTACGAGCAGTACTTC
NA	TRBD1	TRBJ1-5	TRBV19	CASSLNSQGDQPQHF	TGTGCCAGTAGCCTTAATAGCCAGGGGGATCAGCCCCAGCATTTT
NA	TRBD1	TRBJ2-1	TRBV2	CASRPTGAGDNEQFF	TGTGCCAGCAGACCTACAGGGGCGGGTGACAATGAGCAGTTCTTC
NA	NA	TRBJ2-7	TRBV10-2	CASTGVREQYF	TGCGCCAGCACAGGGGTCCGCGAGCAGTACTTC
NA	NA	TRBJ1-1	TRBV7-8	CASSLVGGGRRGTEAFF	TGTGCCAGCAGCTTAGTAGGCGGGGGACGCCGGGGCACTGAAGCTTTCTTT
NA	NA	TRBJ1-1	TRBV10-3	CAISERGTNTEAFF	TGTGCCATCAGTGAAAGGGGGACGAACACTGAAGCTTTCTTT
NA	NA	TRBJ1-1	TRBV9	CASSVAPTSGRDTEAFF	TGTGCCAGCAGCGTAGCCCCGACCTCAGGGAGGGACACTGAAGCTTTCTTT
once	NA	TRBJ1-1	TRBV28	CASSSPLPSPEAFF	TGTGCCAGCAGTTCCCCCCTGCCGAGCCCTGAAGCTTTCTTT
NA	TRBD2	TRBJ2-7	TRBV28	CASSLGLAGTSHEQYF	TGTGCCAGCAGTTTAGGACTAGCGGGGACCTCCCACGAGCAGTACTTC
NA	TRBD2	TRBJ2-7	TRBV5-1	CASSYGLAESSYEQYF	TGCGCCAGCAGCTACGGACTAGCGGAGAGCTCCTACGAGCAGTACTTC
NA	NA	TRBJ1-2	TRBV28	CASSLGAVGRTYGYTF	TGTGCCAGCAGTTTGGGAGCCGTTGGAAGGACTTATGGCTACACCTTC
NA	NA	TRBJ2-3	TRBV28	CASLARVRTDTQYF	TGTGCCAGCTTAGCACGGGTACGCACAGATACGCAGTATTTT